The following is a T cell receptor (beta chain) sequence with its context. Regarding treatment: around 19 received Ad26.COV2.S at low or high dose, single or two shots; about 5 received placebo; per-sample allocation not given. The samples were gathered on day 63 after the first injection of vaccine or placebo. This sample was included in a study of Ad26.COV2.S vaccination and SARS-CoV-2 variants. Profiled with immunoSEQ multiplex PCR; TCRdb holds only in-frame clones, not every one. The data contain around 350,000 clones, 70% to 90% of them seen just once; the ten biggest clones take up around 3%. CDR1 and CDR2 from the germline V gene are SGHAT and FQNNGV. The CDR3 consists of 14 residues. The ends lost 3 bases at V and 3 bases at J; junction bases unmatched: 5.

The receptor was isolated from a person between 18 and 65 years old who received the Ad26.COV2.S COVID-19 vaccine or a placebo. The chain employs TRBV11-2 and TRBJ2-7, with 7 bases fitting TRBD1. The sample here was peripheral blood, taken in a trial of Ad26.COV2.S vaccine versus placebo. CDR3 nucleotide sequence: TGTGCCAGCAGCTTTCGACAGGGCCTCTACGAGCAGTACTTC. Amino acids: CASSFRQGLYEQYF. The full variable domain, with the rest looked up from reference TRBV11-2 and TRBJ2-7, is EAGVAQSPRYKIIEKRQSVAFWCNPISGHATLYWYQQILGQGPKLLIQFQNNGVVDDSQLPKDRFSAERLKGVDSTLKIQPAKLEDSAVYLCASSFRQGLYEQYFGPGTRLTVT.